This T cell receptor beta chain was obtained from a study of OX40 agonist ivuxolimab in advanced cancers. On the study more broadly: All patients had ivuxolimab intravenously every 2 weeks at 0.01 to 10 mg/kg.

This table comes from immunoSEQ multiplex PCR, and its TCRdb copy is limited to in-frame clones, with some not included. The sample carries about 36,000 clones, around 80% recorded once. Study observations and caveats: Clones of CD4+ and CD8+ blood T cells grew by week 6 at doses of 0.1 to 3.0 mg/kg.

Comment on this clone: Antigen specificity is unknown.

Baseline was the first blood sampling point, followed by cycle 4 day 1 and cycle 7 day 1. The material sequenced was CD4+ or CD8+ T cells sorted from blood, taken in a trial of the OX40 agonist ivuxolimab. The TCR originated in an adult with an advanced solid tumor such as melanoma, head and neck, liver or kidney cancer.

The DNA of the CDR3 is TGCGCCAGCAGCTTCCGGGGGGGGAATCAGCCCCAGCATTTT. Its protein product is CASSFRGGNQPQHF. The chain has TRBV5-1 and TRBJ1-5, with D possibly TRBD1 on 5 matching bases. The CDR3 is 14 residues long. The germline V gene has CDR1 SGHRS and CDR2 YFSETQ. The V and J ends lost 2 bases and 4 bases respectively, with 10 bases between them.